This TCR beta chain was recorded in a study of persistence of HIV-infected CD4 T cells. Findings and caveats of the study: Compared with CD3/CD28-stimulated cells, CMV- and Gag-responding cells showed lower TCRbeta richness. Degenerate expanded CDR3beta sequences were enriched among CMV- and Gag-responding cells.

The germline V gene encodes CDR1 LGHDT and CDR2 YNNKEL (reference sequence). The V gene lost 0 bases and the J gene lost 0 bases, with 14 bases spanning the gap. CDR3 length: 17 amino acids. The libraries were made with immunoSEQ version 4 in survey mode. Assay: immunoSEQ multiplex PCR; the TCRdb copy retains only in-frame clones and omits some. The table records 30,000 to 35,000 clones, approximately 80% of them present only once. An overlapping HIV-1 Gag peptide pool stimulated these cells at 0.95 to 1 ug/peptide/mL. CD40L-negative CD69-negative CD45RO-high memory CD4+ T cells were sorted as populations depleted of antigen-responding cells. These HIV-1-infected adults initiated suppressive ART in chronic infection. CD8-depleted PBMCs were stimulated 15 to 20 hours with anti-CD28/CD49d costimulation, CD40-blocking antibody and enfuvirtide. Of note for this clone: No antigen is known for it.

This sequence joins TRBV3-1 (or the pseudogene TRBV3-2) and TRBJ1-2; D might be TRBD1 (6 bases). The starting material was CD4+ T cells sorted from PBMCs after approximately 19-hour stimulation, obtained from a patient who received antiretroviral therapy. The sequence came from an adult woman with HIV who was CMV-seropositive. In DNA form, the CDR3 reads TGTGCCAGCAGCCAAGATCTGCAGGGGTTAGCTAACTATGGCTACACCTTC. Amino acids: CASSQDLQGLANYGYTF.